A selection of T cell receptor beta chains follows, all from one sample in a study of blood T cells in healthy people across ages. TCRdb independently ran MiXCR on the 5' RACE reads; one entry per CDR3 protein. The table shows more than 900,000 distinct CDR3 sequences, with approximately 26% occurring only once. This sample also appeared in a second study, on T cells of mothers and their children.

Sequencing was performed on blood. These receptors were collected from a girl aged 2-10 years in good health. The conserved cysteine and the conserved F or W are not part of the CDR3 here.

cdr3_length: 13; v_call: TRBV10-3; cdr3_aa: AISDWGGATYEQY
cdr3_length: 14; v_call: TRBV7-3; cdr3_aa: ASSLQGRGFAYEQY
cdr3_length: 14; v_call: TRBV7-9; cdr3_aa: ASSPLRFTGGETQY
cdr3_length: 13; v_call: TRBV4-1; cdr3_aa: ASSQPRFAADTRY
cdr3_length: 13; v_call: TRBV13; cdr3_aa: ASSSPGTALYEQY
cdr3_length: 13; v_call: TRBV7-3; cdr3_aa: ASSLSRGASYGYT
cdr3_length: 12; v_call: TRBV6-5; cdr3_aa: ASSIKGGDEKLF
cdr3_length: 14; v_call: TRBV7-3; cdr3_aa: ASSPGGSEAKNIQY
cdr3_length: 12; v_call: TRBV7-8; cdr3_aa: ASSLGSSPGELF
cdr3_length: 14; v_call: TRBV9; cdr3_aa: ASSVDLAGQYNEQF
cdr3_length: 11; v_call: TRBV7-2; cdr3_aa: ASSWKQWGIQY
cdr3_length: 12; v_call: TRBV7-2; cdr3_aa: ASSLKALQDPQP
cdr3_length: 11; v_call: TRBV25-1; cdr3_aa: ASSIDREVSAF
cdr3_length: 9; v_call: TRBV4-1; cdr3_aa: ASSQGGIAF
cdr3_length: 15; v_call: TRBV6-5; cdr3_aa: ASSRRLDIGFHYGYT
cdr3_length: 15; v_call: TRBV14; cdr3_aa: ASSQDWGSGLSYEQY
cdr3_length: 12; v_call: TRBV5-1; cdr3_aa: ASSLSRASTEAF
cdr3_length: 14; v_call: TRBV6-1; cdr3_aa: ASSELRLAGGSEQF
cdr3_length: 13; v_call: TRBV5-1; cdr3_aa: ASSSATEDNSPLH
cdr3_length: 13; v_call: TRBV18; cdr3_aa: ASSPAAVSTDTQY
cdr3_length: 17; v_call: TRBV13; cdr3_aa: ASSRIITGDWYSNQPQH
cdr3_length: 12; v_call: TRBV5-1; cdr3_aa: ASRVGPEEETQY
cdr3_length: 14; v_call: TRBV12-3/TRBV12-4; cdr3_aa: ASSLLSTTVSYEQY
cdr3_length: 13; v_call: TRBV7-8; cdr3_aa: ASRMGLADTDTQY
cdr3_length: 15; v_call: TRBV7-9; cdr3_aa: ASSLAGGVPIYNEQF
cdr3_length: 13; v_call: TRBV6-5; cdr3_aa: ASSYTRGGDRGYT
cdr3_length: 14; v_call: TRBV27; cdr3_aa: ASSFQGGDRVYEQY
cdr3_length: 12; v_call: TRBV5-6; cdr3_aa: ASSFLFRNNEQF
cdr3_length: 15; v_call: TRBV10-3; cdr3_aa: AISVTWDRGYPYEQY
cdr3_length: 12; v_call: TRBV10-3; cdr3_aa: AIGPPGSHNEQF
cdr3_length: 10; v_call: TRBV29-1; cdr3_aa: SVRDHTDTQY
cdr3_length: 14; v_call: TRBV4-1; cdr3_aa: ASSQDRLPMNTEAF
cdr3_length: 12; v_call: TRBV12-3/TRBV12-4; cdr3_aa: ASSLALQGVEQF
cdr3_length: 10; v_call: TRBV12-3/TRBV12-4; cdr3_aa: ASSFLPSEAF
cdr3_length: 12; v_call: TRBV3-1; cdr3_aa: ASSQDRGSETQY
cdr3_length: 12; v_call: TRBV29-1; cdr3_aa: SVEYQGSSYEQY
cdr3_length: 14; v_call: TRBV6-6; cdr3_aa: ASSGQGVPYNSPLH
cdr3_length: 13; v_call: TRBV20-1; cdr3_aa: SARDLLGQIYEQY
cdr3_length: 11; v_call: TRBV3-1; cdr3_aa: ASRATRGTEAF
cdr3_length: 11; v_call: TRBV19; cdr3_aa: ASADRGIGEQF
cdr3_length: 16; v_call: TRBV7-3; cdr3_aa: ASSLDIQLASSTDTQY
cdr3_length: 13; v_call: TRBV5-1; cdr3_aa: ASSIGQGALWELF
cdr3_length: 12; v_call: TRBV29-1; cdr3_aa: SVGLGQGLETQY
cdr3_length: 13; v_call: TRBV5-6; cdr3_aa: ASSLAGTHTDTQY
cdr3_length: 10; v_call: TRBV10-3; cdr3_aa: AISDNNYGYT
cdr3_length: 14; v_call: TRBV5-1; cdr3_aa: ASSPAGLAGYYEQY
cdr3_length: 14; v_call: TRBV5-1; cdr3_aa: ASSRRLAGALNIQY
cdr3_length: 11; v_call: TRBV7-3; cdr3_aa: ASSLSVLDTQY
cdr3_length: 12; v_call: TRBV11-2; cdr3_aa: TSSLEPNTGELF